This TCR beta chain was recorded in a study of PD-1 blockade in classical Hodgkin lymphoma. Study details: The study gave patients nivolumab 3 mg/kg intravenously every 2 weeks. Study observations and caveats: Complete responders' diversity at baseline resembled that of newly diagnosed patients.

The assay was immunoSEQ multiplex PCR, and TCRdb's table has in-frame clones only and misses some. The table includes fewer than 95,000 clones, about 83% detected once. Comments on this clone: Its antigen remains unknown.

Germline-derived CDR1 and CDR2 are SGHRS and YFSETQ. This CDR3 is 14 amino acids long. Trimming cost V 2 bases and J 0 bases, with 5 bases left between them. Time point of the sample: cycle 4 day 1 (C4D1), after five to seven weeks of nivolumab. After autologous stem cell transplantation all patients relapsed, and prior brentuximab vedotin exposure differed between cohorts. Best responses were complete response, partial response or progressive disease. The TCR comes from a human donor with classical Hodgkin lymphoma. Here the sequenced sample was peripheral blood mononuclear cells (PBMCs), taken before the fourth cycle of nivolumab. The chain uses TRBV5-1 and TRBJ2-2, with D hard to call. In nucleotides, the CDR3 is TGCGCCAGCAGCTTTCGTCCGAACACCGGGGAGCTGTTTTTT. Translation: CASSFRPNTGELFF.